This is a list of T cell receptor beta chains from one sample in a study of blood T cell repertoires in COVID-19. Sequenced by immunoSEQ multiplex PCR; TCRdb stores in-frame clones only, minus some. The data show 150,000 to 190,000 clones, with 80% seen just once and approximately 0.5% held by the top ten. Sequenced sample: peripheral blood. These receptors all stem from a man between 60 and 70 years old with acute or convalescent COVID-19. Both conserved end residues are part of each CDR3. A D gene is named only where the DNA matches it firmly. Clone size is given for some rows only: seen once, a few or many times, or a class if the clone is expanded.

v_call: TRBV29-1; d_call: .; j_call: TRBJ1-1; clone_size: .; cdr3_length: 11; cdr3_aa: CSVEGGTRAFF; cdr3_nt: TGCAGCGTTGAAGGGGGGACTCGAGCTTTCTTT
v_call: TRBV9; d_call: .; j_call: TRBJ2-1; clone_size: .; cdr3_length: 15; cdr3_aa: CASSVDMATYNEQFF; cdr3_nt: TGTGCCAGCAGCGTAGACATGGCAACCTACAATGAGCAGTTCTTC
v_call: TRBV7-2; d_call: TRBD1; j_call: TRBJ2-2; clone_size: .; cdr3_length: 15; cdr3_aa: CASSLKQGSTGELFF; cdr3_nt: TGTGCCAGCAGCCTTAAACAGGGGAGCACCGGGGAGCTGTTTTTT
v_call: TRBV10-3; d_call: .; j_call: TRBJ2-7; clone_size: .; cdr3_length: 8; cdr3_aa: CARGEQYF; cdr3_nt: TGTGCCCGGGGGGAGCAGTACTTC
v_call: TRBV6-2/TRBV6-3; d_call: TRBD1; j_call: TRBJ1-6; clone_size: once; cdr3_length: 18; cdr3_aa: CASSYSAGQGLWNSPLHF; cdr3_nt: TGTGCCAGCAGTTACTCTGCGGGACAGGGGCTTTGGAATTCACCCCTCCACTTT
v_call: TRBV28; d_call: .; j_call: TRBJ1-4; clone_size: .; cdr3_length: 16; cdr3_aa: CASSPVGRATNEKLFF; cdr3_nt: TGTGCCAGCAGCCCCGTCGGGAGGGCAACTAATGAAAAACTGTTTTTT
v_call: TRBV5-4; d_call: .; j_call: TRBJ1-4; clone_size: .; cdr3_length: 15; cdr3_aa: CASSLAVGSGEKLFF; cdr3_nt: TGTGCCAGCAGCCTGGCGGTTGGATCGGGGGAAAAACTGTTTTTT
v_call: TRBV7-3; d_call: TRBD2; j_call: TRBJ2-2; clone_size: .; cdr3_length: 18; cdr3_aa: CASGPSTSGRANTGELFF; cdr3_nt: TGTGCCAGCGGCCCTTCGACTAGCGGGAGGGCCAACACCGGGGAGCTGTTTTTT
v_call: TRBV7-9; d_call: .; j_call: TRBJ2-7; clone_size: once; cdr3_length: 14; cdr3_aa: CASSPGTSSYEQYF; cdr3_nt: TGTGCCAGCAGCCCCGGGACAAGCTCCTACGAGCAGTACTTC
v_call: TRBV7-2; d_call: TRBD1; j_call: TRBJ1-2; clone_size: once; cdr3_length: 13; cdr3_aa: CASSPRDSYGYTF; cdr3_nt: TGTGCCAGCAGCCCCCGGGACAGCTATGGCTACACCTTC
v_call: TRBV7-7; d_call: TRBD1; j_call: TRBJ1-1; clone_size: .; cdr3_length: 13; cdr3_aa: CASSLGQGTEAFF; cdr3_nt: TGTGCCAGCAGCTTAGGACAGGGCACTGAAGCTTTCTTT
v_call: TRBV18; d_call: .; j_call: TRBJ1-1; clone_size: .; cdr3_length: 13; cdr3_aa: CASSPGRNTEAFF; cdr3_nt: TGTGCCAGCTCTCCAGGGAGGAACACTGAAGCTTTCTTT
v_call: TRBV11-2; d_call: TRBD2; j_call: TRBJ2-1; clone_size: .; cdr3_length: 11; cdr3_aa: CASSAGGVGFF; cdr3_nt: TGTGCCAGCAGCGCCGGGGGGGTCGGGTTCTTC
v_call: TRBV7-2; d_call: TRBD1; j_call: TRBJ1-2; clone_size: .; cdr3_length: 14; cdr3_aa: CASSSNGQGDGYTF; cdr3_nt: TGTGCCAGCAGCTCCAATGGACAGGGGGATGGCTACACCTTC
v_call: TRBV5-6; d_call: .; j_call: TRBJ1-6; clone_size: .; cdr3_length: 16; cdr3_aa: CASTARDSFPSSPLHF; cdr3_nt: TGTGCCAGCACCGCCCGGGACTCCTTCCCCAGTTCACCCCTCCACTTT
v_call: TRBV27; d_call: .; j_call: TRBJ1-4; clone_size: .; cdr3_length: 14; cdr3_aa: CASSWSGWNEKLFF; cdr3_nt: TGTGCCAGCAGTTGGTCAGGGTGGAATGAAAAACTGTTTTTT